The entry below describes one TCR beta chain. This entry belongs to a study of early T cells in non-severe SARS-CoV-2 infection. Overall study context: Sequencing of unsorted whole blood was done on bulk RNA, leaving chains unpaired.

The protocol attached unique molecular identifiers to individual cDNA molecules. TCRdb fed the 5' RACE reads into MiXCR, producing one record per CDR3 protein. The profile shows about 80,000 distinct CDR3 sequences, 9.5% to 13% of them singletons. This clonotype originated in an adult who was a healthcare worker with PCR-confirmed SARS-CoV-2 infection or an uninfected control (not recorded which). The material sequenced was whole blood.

The CDR3 is CASSLIAGGQETQYF. CDR3 nucleotides: TGCGCCAGCAGCCTAATAGCGGGGGGACAAGAGACCCAGTACTTC. This chain uses TRBV4-1 with TRBJ2-5, with 10 bases aligning to TRBD2. Germline loops: CDR1 MGHRA, CDR2 YSYEKL. The CDR3 is made up of 15 amino acids. The V and J ends lost 4 bases and 2 bases, in that order; junction bases with no gene match: 4.